This record covers a single T cell receptor (beta chain). Its antigen is still unknown. V shed 4 bases and J 4 bases; nucleotides not matched to a gene: 18. The CDR3 consists of 19 residues. Unique molecular identifiers were carried by the TCR beta cDNA libraries. TCRdb re-called the PCR reads with MiXCR, one entry per CDR3 protein. The sample holds roughly 580,000 distinct CDR3 sequences, 40% to 50% seen once. This entry belongs to a study of post-analysis software for immune sequencing data. Study-wide points: Controls showed lower frequencies than patients for a few TRBV segments, and TRBV5-6, TRBV5-1 and TRBV20-1 were among these.

The chain uses TRBV12-3 or TRBV12-4 and TRBJ2-7; 11 bases line up with TRBD2. The sequence came from a girl aged 5-17 years with multiple sclerosis. The sample was blood. The CDR3 DNA is TGTGCCAGCAGTTCCCTGAGCGGGACTAGCGGTAAAACCGGATACGAGCAGTACTTC. Residues: CASSSLSGTSGKTGYEQYF.